Each of the 32 T cell receptor beta chains below was sequenced from the same sample in a study of breast tumors, draining lymph nodes, adjacent tissues. Breast cancer patients provided tissue from their axillary draining lymph nodes. Each CDR3 protein is one row after TCRdb ran MiXCR on the multiplex PCR reads. The table lists about 200,000 distinct CDR3 sequences, approximately 33% of them singletons. Sequenced material: axillary lymph node tissue. All receptors derive from a female donor with breast cancer. Some clones in this sample may be carry-over from other donors' samples.

This clonotype was seen at least ten times. V is TRBV5-8 and J is TRBJ2-1, with unresolved D. Looked up from germline, CDR1 is SGHTS and CDR2 is YDEGEE. The CDR3 is made up of 11 amino acids. The ends were cut back, 0 bases at V and 10 bases at J, with 5 bases in the middle. As DNA, the CDR3 is TGTGCCAGCAGCTTGGGCAGGGAGCAGTTCTTC. Translation: CASSLGREQFF.

This clonotype was picked up many times. CDR3: CASSLMGDSYNEQFF. The CDR3 DNA follows: TGTGCCAGCAGCTTAATGGGGGACAGTTACAATGAGCAGTTCTTC. The chain carries TRBV11-3 and TRBJ2-1; 7 positions match TRBD1. The ends lost 2 bases at V and 4 bases at J; junction bases unmatched: 5. The germline gives CDR1 SGHNT, CDR2 YENEEA. This CDR3 has 15 amino acids.

This clonotype was counted many times. The chain is built from TRBV4-1 and TRBJ1-2, with TRBD1 matching over 7 bases. V trimming: 2 bases; J trimming: 5 bases; junction bases outside the gene matches: 5. This CDR3 contains 14 residues. Germline V CDR1 and CDR2: MGHRA, YSYEKL. For the CDR3, the DNA is TGCGCCAGCAGCCAACAGGGACAGAATTATGGCTACACCTTC. This gives the protein CASSQQGQNYGYTF.

About this clonotype itself: This could be a read error, since a much larger clone is one nucleotide away. This chain joins TRBV12-3 or TRBV12-4 and TRBJ2-2; D possibly corresponds to TRBD2 (7 bases). V was pared by 1 base and J by 9 bases, with 15 bases between. The CDR3 is 15 residues long. CDR3 nucleotides: TGTGCCAGCAGTTTAGGGGGGGGCCAGGGCAGGGAGCTGTTTTTT. Translated, it gives CASSLGGGQGRELFF.

This clonotype has only a few counts. The rearrangement links TRBV27 to TRBJ2-4; the D gene is possibly TRBD1 (5 bases). V was shortened by 2 bases and J by 5 bases, with 10 bases between the two germline ends. This CDR3 contains 14 residues. Per the germline V gene, CDR1 is MNHEY and CDR2 is SMNVEV (reference sequence). CDR3 amino acids: CASSLRGRENIQYF. In DNA form, the CDR3 reads TGTGCCAGCAGTTTAAGGGGAAGGGAAAACATTCAGTACTTC.

This clonotype was counted at least ten times. V gene TRBV20-1 combines with J gene TRBJ2-7; possible D gene TRBD1, 6 bases. This CDR3 has 11 amino acids. CDR1 is DFQATT and CDR2 is SNEGSKA in the germline V gene (reference sequence). Trimming took 3 bases from V and 3 from J, leaving 6 bases between them. The chain's CDR3 is CSARDSYEQYF. The CDR3 nucleotides are TGCAGTGCTAGGGACAGCTACGAGCAGTACTTC.

The V call is TRBV20-1, the J call TRBJ1-6; D is ambiguous. Germline V lookup: CDR1 DFQATT, CDR2 SNEGSKA (reference sequence). The CDR3 extends over 17 amino acids. V was clipped by 0 bases and J by 6 bases, with 18 bases between them. The CDR3 is CSAREGRGGTSNSPLHF. The CDR3 coding sequence is TGCAGTGCTAGAGAAGGGCGTGGAGGAACCTCTAATTCACCCCTCCACTTT.

This clonotype was seen at least ten times. The chain carries TRBV2 and TRBJ2-7; 8 bases are shared with TRBD1. This CDR3 is 13 amino acids long. Germline trimming cut 5 bases from V and 5 bases from J; bases unmatched to any gene: 5. Looked up from germline, CDR1 is SNHLY and CDR2 is FYNNEI. The CDR3: CASSPTGADEQYF. CDR3 bases: TGTGCCAGCAGTCCGACAGGGGCGGACGAGCAGTACTTC.

This clonotype was counted at least ten times. This chain connects TRBV5-1 to TRBJ2-2; TRBD1 matches 9 bases. The germline V gene encodes CDR1 SGHRS and CDR2 YFSETQ. Trimming took 6 bases from V and 4 from J; bases not matched to a gene: 7. The CDR3 runs 15 residues. The CDR3 DNA is TGCGCCAGCAACGCCGACAGGGGGGGCACCGGGGAGCTGTTTTTT. Its protein is CASNADRGGTGELFF.

The chain joins TRBV2 to TRBJ2-2; D possibly corresponds to TRBD2 (5 bases). The CDR3 runs to 17 residues. The V end lost 6 bases, the J end lost 5 bases, and 22 bases lay between the germline ends. Per the germline V gene, CDR1 is SNHLY and CDR2 is FYNNEI. CDR3 nucleotides: TGTGCCAGCAGCGCCCTAGCCTACGCAGGCAAGACCGGGGAGCTGTTTTTT. This encodes CASSALAYAGKTGELFF.

The V gene is TRBV7-3, the J gene TRBJ1-2; no clear D gene. Germline V CDR1 and CDR2: SGHTA, FQGTGA. Trimming pared 5 bases from V and 6 bases from J, leaving 16 bases between. This CDR3 is built from 14 residues. In DNA form, the CDR3 reads TGTGCCAGCAGCCTTGCTAGCGGGGTCAATGGCTACACCTTC. Protein product: CASSLASGVNGYTF.

This clonotype appeared a few times. V usage is TRBV20-1 and J usage is TRBJ1-1; D unclear. The CDR3 totals 15 residues. Germline lookup yields CDR1 DFQATT and CDR2 SNEGSKA (reference sequence). V was shortened by 1 base and J by 1 base, with 13 bases between the two germline ends. This CDR3 is CSARAAGSWNTEAFF. The DNA for the CDR3 is TGCAGTGCTAGAGCGGCAGGCAGCTGGAACACTGAAGCTTTCTTT.

Ten or more counts support this clonotype. The chain has TRBV7-9 and TRBJ2-3; TRBD2 agrees at 11 bases. With V trimmed by 1 base and J by 2 bases, 14 bases remained unmatched. Germline V CDR1 and CDR2: SEHNR, FQNEAQ (reference sequence). The length of the CDR3 is 20 residues. The CDR3 sequence is CASSLVFSGRASSFTDTQYF. CDR3 coding DNA: TGTGCCAGCAGCTTAGTTTTTAGCGGGAGGGCCTCTTCATTCACAGATACGCAGTATTTT.

This clonotype appeared many times. This sequence may be a read error, since a much larger clone differs from it by one base. The V gene is TRBV20-1, the J gene TRBJ2-7; 7 positions match TRBD1. The germline V gene encodes CDR1 DFQATT and CDR2 SNEGSKA (reference sequence). CDR3 length: 14 residues. Trimming took 3 bases from V and 7 from J; bases not matched to a gene: 12. CDR3 coding DNA: TGCAGTGCTAGCAAGGACAGGCGGCAGGCAGAGCAGTACTTC. It codes for CSASKDRRQAEQYF.

This clonotype was detected only a few times. A read error may be the cause here, since a much bigger clone is one base away. The V call is TRBV6-2 or TRBV6-3, the J call TRBJ2-7; 11 bases match TRBD2. J lost 10 bases, V lost 5 bases, and 4 bases had no gene match. The V gene's germline CDR1 is MNHEY and CDR2 SVGEGT. The CDR3 covers 12 residues. The CDR3 DNA reads TGTGCCAGCAGTCAGACTAGCGGGATCCAGTACTTC. Translating gives CASSQTSGIQYF.

As concerns this clonotype: Since a much larger clone is just one base distant, this may be a read error. The chain joins TRBV20-1 to TRBJ2-3, with 8 bases fitting TRBD2. After removal of 3 bases from V and 8 bases from J, the junction contained 10 bases not matched to a gene. The CDR3 consists of 14 residues. In germline, CDR1 is DFQATT, CDR2 SNEGSKA (reference sequence). In DNA, the CDR3 is TGCAGTGCTAGCGGGAGGGCCTGGGAAGCTACGCAGTATTTT. Amino acids: CSASGRAWEATQYF.

The rearrangement uses TRBV10-2 and TRBJ1-6; D is unclear. Germline CDR1 and CDR2: WSHSY and SAAADI. V was clipped by 7 bases and J by 0 bases, with 7 bases between them. The CDR3 has 14 amino acids. The CDR3 nucleotides are TGCGCCAGCACGGTGAGCTCCTATAATTCACCCCTCCACTTT. Protein sequence: CASTVSSYNSPLHF.

At least ten counts were recorded for this clonotype. The chain recombines TRBV28 with TRBJ2-3; D is ambiguous. V was clipped by 1 base and J by 8 bases, with 13 bases between them. Per germline, CDR1 MDHEN and CDR2 SYDVKM. The CDR3 covers 14 residues. DNA for the CDR3: TGTGCCAGCAGTTTATATCCCAAGTATGGTACGCAGTATTTT. It translates to CASSLYPKYGTQYF.

The J gene is TRBJ2-7, the V gene TRBV28; 9 positions agree with TRBD1. The V gene end was trimmed by 5 bases and the J gene end by 5 bases; junction bases not matched to a gene: 10. The CDR3 sequence is 15 residues long. CDR1 and CDR2 from the germline V gene are MDHEN and SYDVKM. CDR3 bases: TGTGCCAGCAGTGTACAGGGGGCAAGAGTAAACGAGCAGTACTTC. Protein product: CASSVQGARVNEQYF. Filled out from reference TRBV28 and TRBJ2-7, the complete variable domain reads DVKVTQSSRYLVKRTGEKVFLECVQDMDHENMFWYRQDPGLGLRLIYFSYDVKMKEKGDIPEGYSVSREKKERFSLILESASTNQTSMYLCASSVQGARVNEQYFGPGTRLTVT.

J is TRBJ2-6 and V is TRBV25-1; D perhaps matches TRBD1 (6 bases). Trimming shortened V by 4 bases and J by 3 bases, and 25 bases separated the two germline ends. The CDR3 has 20 residues. Germline loops: CDR1 MGHDK, CDR2 SYGVNS. CDR3 sequence: CASSARETGLKALGANVLTF. CDR3 in DNA: TGTGCCAGCAGTGCTAGGGAGACAGGCCTAAAGGCTCTTGGGGCCAACGTCCTGACTTTC.

This clonotype was observed at least ten times. This chain's CDR3 is CASSIQGADSPLHF. CDR3 DNA: TGTGCCAGCAGTATACAGGGGGCGGATTCACCCCTCCACTTT. J is TRBJ1-6 and V is TRBV12-3 or TRBV12-4; 9 bases line up with TRBD1. The CDR3 covers 14 residues. The J segment lost 8 bases and the V segment lost 5 bases, leaving 4 bases of the junction unmatched.

Of note for this clonotype: This may come from a read error, since a much larger clone is one base off. The chain recombines TRBV5-1 with TRBJ2-7, with D perhaps being TRBD1 or TRBD2 (5 bases each). Germline CDR1 is SGHRS and CDR2 is YFSETQ. The V gene lost 4 bases and the J gene lost 0 bases, with 14 bases spanning the gap. The CDR3 is 15 residues long. The CDR3 sequence: CASSAWDGLSYEQYF. The CDR3 DNA is TGCGCCAGCAGCGCCTGGGACGGCCTCTCCTACGAGCAGTACTTC. Supplemented by reference TRBV5-1 and TRBJ2-7, the full variable domain reads KAGVTQTPRYLIKTRGQQVTLSCSPISGHRSVSWYQQTPGQGLQFLFEYFSETQRNKGNFPGRFSGRQFSNSRSEMNVSTLELGDSALYLCASSAWDGLSYEQYFGPGTRLTVT.

At least ten counts were recorded for this clonotype. This chain connects TRBV25-1 to TRBJ1-5; no clear D gene. The CDR3 extends over 14 amino acids. Deletions cut 1 base from V and 5 bases from J, with 9 bases between. The germline CDR1 and CDR2 sequences are MGHDK and SYGVNS. The CDR3 protein is CASSESTFYQPQHF. The CDR3 nucleotides read TGTGCCAGCAGTGAATCGACCTTTTATCAGCCCCAGCATTTT.

There are many counts of this clonotype. The chain has TRBV6-1 and TRBJ2-3; TRBD2 aligns across 8 bases. V gave up 1 base and J gave up 5 bases; unmatched junction bases: 8. The CDR3 loop spans 16 amino acids. The germline V gene encodes CDR1 MNHNS and CDR2 SASEGT. The DNA for the CDR3 is TGTGCCAGCAGTGAAGGGTCCAGCGGGAGTGGAGATACGCAGTATTTT. Protein: CASSEGSSGSGDTQYF.

As to this clonotype: This likely comes from a read error, as the CDR3 has no conserved phenylalanine or tryptophan at its end. Because the CDR3's place on the DNA is in doubt, the DNA is left out and the CDR3 is given as listed by TCRdb. The CDR3 region is CASSQDQGASNY. The chain carries TRBV7-4 and TRBJ2-5; TRBD1, as called in the table, went unchecked against the DNA. The CDR3 totals 12 residues, both ends included. Germline values: CDR1 SGHVT, CDR2 SQSDAQ.

This clonotype was found many times. The J gene is TRBJ2-5, the V gene TRBV5-8; 10 bases match TRBD1. The germline gives CDR1 SGHTS, CDR2 YDEGEE. The length of the CDR3 is 16 residues. V trimming: 0 bases; J trimming: 5 bases; junction bases outside the gene matches: 7. This CDR3 reads CASSLGDRGRGETQYF. The CDR3 nucleotides read TGTGCCAGCAGCTTGGGAGACAGGGGGCGAGGTGAGACCCAGTACTTC.

The CDR3 here is CATSRDPGTASPLHF. CDR3 nucleotide sequence: TGTGCCACCAGCAGAGATCCCGGGACAGCTTCACCCCTCCACTTT. The chain employs TRBV15 and TRBJ1-6; 7 positions agree with TRBD1. Losses at the gene ends were 0 bases for V and 9 bases for J; bases not matched to a gene: 5. Looked up from germline, CDR1 is LNHNV and CDR2 is YYDKDF (reference sequence). This CDR3 has 15 amino acids.

This clonotype was counted many times. This chain joins TRBV5-6 and TRBJ1-5, with 9 bases lining up with TRBD1. The CDR3 has 18 amino acids. The trim removed 2 bases at V and 0 bases at J, leaving 9 bases unmatched. Germline values: CDR1 SGHDT, CDR2 YYEEEE. In nucleotides, the CDR3 is TGTGCCAGCAGCTTTGATCGGACAGGGGATTATAGCAATCAGCCCCAGCATTTT. Translated: CASSFDRTGDYSNQPQHF.

For this clonotype: One junction end disagrees with the germline gene, perhaps due to a read error. The chain combines TRBV7-8 with TRBJ1-1, with D unclear. This CDR3 is built from 12 residues. Germline V gene sequence: CDR1 SGHVS, CDR2 FQNEAQ. Here the CDR3 reads CASSLKETEALF. The DNA for the CDR3 is TGTGCCAGCAGCTTAAAGGAGACTGAAGCTCTCTTT.

This clonotype was observed at least ten times. The chain combines TRBV7-2 with TRBJ2-1; D call uncertain. This CDR3 contains 14 residues. CDR1 and CDR2 (germline): SGHTA, FQGNSA. V was clipped by 4 bases and J by 7 bases, with 14 bases between them. In DNA, the CDR3 is TGTGCCAGCAGCTCCCAGACGGCTTCGAATGAGCAGTTCTTC. This translates into CASSSQTASNEQFF.

The rearrangement joins TRBV20-1 to TRBJ2-5; 8 bases agree with TRBD2. With 6 bases clipped from V and 7 bases from J, the junction kept 25 bases outside the gene matches. This CDR3 region has 18 residues. Germline CDR1 reads DFQATT; CDR2 reads SNEGSKA (reference sequence). CDR3: CSADPRASGPRFGGTQYF. The CDR3 DNA is TGCAGTGCCGACCCCCGGGCTAGCGGGCCCCGGTTTGGAGGGACCCAGTACTTC.

The V call is TRBV7-8, the J call TRBJ2-7; possibly TRBD1 or TRBD2 for D (6 bases each). There are 13 residues in the CDR3. Germline V gene data show CDR1 as SGHVS and CDR2 as FQNEAQ. V lost 2 bases, J lost 9 bases, and 14 bases lay in between. CDR3 region: CASSLYGGQGQYF. The CDR3 DNA follows: TGTGCCAGCAGCTTATATGGGGGGCAAGGGCAGTACTTC. The variable domain in full, with the rest retrieved from reference TRBV7-8 and TRBJ2-7, is GAGVSQSPRYKVAKRGQDVALRCDPISGHVSLFWYQQALGQGPEFLTYFQNEAQLDKSGLPSDRFFAERPEGSVSTLKIQRTQQEDSAVYLCASSLYGGQGQYFGPGTRLTVT.